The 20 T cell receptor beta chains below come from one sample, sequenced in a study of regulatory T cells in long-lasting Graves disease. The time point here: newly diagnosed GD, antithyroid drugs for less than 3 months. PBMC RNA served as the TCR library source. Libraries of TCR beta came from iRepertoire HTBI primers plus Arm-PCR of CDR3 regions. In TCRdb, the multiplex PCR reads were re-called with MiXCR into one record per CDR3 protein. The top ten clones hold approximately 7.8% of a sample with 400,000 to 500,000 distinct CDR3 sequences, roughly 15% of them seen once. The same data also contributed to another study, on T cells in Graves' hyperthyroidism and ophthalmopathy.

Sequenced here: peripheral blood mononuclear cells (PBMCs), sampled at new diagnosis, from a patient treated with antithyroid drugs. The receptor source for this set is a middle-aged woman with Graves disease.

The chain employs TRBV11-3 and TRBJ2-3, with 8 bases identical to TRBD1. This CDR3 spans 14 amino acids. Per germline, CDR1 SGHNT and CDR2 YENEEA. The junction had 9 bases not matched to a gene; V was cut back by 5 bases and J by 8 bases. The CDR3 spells CASSPGQGKGTQYF. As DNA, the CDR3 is TGTGCCAGCAGCCCCGGACAGGGAAAAGGTACGCAGTATTTT.

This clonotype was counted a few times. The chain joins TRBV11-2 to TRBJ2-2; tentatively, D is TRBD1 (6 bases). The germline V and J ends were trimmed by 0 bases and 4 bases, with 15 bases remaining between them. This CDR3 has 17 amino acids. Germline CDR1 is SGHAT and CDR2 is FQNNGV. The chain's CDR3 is CASSLESVQGSTGELFF. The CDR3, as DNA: TGTGCCAGCAGCTTAGAATCGGTTCAGGGGAGCACCGGGGAGCTGTTTTTT.

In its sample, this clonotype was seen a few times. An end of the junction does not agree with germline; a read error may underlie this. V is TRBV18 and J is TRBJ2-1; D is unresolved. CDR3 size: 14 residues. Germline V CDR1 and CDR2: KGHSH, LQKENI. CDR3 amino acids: CASSPMSEGDWQIF. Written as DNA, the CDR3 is TGTGCCAGCTCACCAATGAGCGAAGGCGACTGGCAGATTTTC.

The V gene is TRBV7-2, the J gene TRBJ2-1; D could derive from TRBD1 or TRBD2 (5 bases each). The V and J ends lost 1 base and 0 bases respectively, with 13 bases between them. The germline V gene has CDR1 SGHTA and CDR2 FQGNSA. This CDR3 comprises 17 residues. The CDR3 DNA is TGTGCCAGCAGCTTAGGGGCCGGGACCAGCTCCTACAATGAGCAGTTCTTC. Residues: CASSLGAGTSSYNEQFF.

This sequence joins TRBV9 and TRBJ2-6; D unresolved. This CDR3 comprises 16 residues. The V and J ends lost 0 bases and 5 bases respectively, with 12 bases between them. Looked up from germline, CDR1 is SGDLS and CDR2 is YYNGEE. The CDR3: CASSVGHVSRANVLTF. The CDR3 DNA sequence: TGTGCCAGCAGCGTAGGCCACGTCTCCCGGGCCAACGTCCTGACTTTC.

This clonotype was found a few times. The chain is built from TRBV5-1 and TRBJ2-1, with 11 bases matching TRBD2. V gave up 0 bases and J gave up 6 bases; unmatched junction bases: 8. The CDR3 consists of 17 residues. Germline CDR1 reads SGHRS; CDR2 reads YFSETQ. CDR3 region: CASSLVASGRYSNEQFF. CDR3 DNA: TGCGCCAGCAGCTTGGTTGCTAGCGGGAGGTATAGCAATGAGCAGTTCTTC.

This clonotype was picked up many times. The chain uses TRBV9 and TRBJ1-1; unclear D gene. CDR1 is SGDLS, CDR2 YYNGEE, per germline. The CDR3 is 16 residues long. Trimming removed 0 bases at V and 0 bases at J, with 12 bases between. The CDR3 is CASSVVEFPMNTEAFF. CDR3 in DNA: TGTGCCAGCAGCGTAGTTGAGTTTCCCATGAACACTGAAGCTTTCTTT.

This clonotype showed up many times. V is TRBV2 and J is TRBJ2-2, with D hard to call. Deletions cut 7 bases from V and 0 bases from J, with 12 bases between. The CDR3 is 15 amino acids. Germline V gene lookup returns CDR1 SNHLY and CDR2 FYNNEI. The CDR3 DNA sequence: TGTGCCAGCACCCTGATTAGTACGAACACCGGGGAGCTGTTTTTT. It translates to CASTLISTNTGELFF.

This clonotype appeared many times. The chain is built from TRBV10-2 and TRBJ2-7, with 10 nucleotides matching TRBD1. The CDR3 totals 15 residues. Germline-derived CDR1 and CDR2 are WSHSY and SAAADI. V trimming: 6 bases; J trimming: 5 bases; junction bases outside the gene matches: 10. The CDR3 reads CASSVNGDRGDEQYF. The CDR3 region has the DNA TGCGCCAGCAGCGTCAATGGGGACAGGGGCGACGAGCAGTACTTC.

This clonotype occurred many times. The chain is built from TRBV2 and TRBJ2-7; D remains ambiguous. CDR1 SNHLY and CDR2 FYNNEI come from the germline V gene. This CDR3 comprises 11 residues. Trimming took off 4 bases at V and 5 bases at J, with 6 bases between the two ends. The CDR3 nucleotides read TGTGCCAGCAGTGGAATCAACGAGCAGTACTTC. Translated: CASSGINEQYF.

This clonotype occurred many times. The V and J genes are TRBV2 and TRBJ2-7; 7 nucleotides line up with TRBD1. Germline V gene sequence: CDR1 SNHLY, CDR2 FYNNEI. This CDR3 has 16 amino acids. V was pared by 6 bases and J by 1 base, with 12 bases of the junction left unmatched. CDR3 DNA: TGTGCCAGCAGGAAGGGACAGTTCAGATGGTCCTACGAGCAGTACTTC. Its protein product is CASRKGQFRWSYEQYF.

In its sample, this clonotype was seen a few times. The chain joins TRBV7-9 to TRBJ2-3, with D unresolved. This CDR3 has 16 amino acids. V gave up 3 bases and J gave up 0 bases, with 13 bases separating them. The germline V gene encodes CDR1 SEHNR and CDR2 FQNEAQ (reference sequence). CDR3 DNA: TGTGCCAGCAGCTTTCCTCCAGGCAGGAGCACAGATACGCAGTATTTT. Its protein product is CASSFPPGRSTDTQYF.

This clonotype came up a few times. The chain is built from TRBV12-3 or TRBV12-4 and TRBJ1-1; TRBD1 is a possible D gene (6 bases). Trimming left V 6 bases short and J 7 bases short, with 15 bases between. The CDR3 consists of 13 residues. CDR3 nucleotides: TGTGCCAGCAGACCCCCAGGGGCGAGTGAAGCTTTCTTT. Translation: CASRPPGASEAFF.

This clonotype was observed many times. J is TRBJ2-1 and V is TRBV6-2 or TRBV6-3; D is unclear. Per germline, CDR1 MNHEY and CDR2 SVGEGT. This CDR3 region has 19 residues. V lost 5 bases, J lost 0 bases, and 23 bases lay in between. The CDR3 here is CASSQLWVTGPSSYNEQFF. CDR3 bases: TGTGCCAGCAGTCAGCTTTGGGTAACCGGGCCGAGCTCCTACAATGAGCAGTTCTTC.

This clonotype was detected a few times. The CDR3 DNA is TGTGCCGGCCGCGCGGGGGCCTACGAGCAGTACTTC. Protein: CAGRAGAYEQYF. The chain links TRBV12-3 or TRBV12-4 to TRBJ2-7; 7 bases fit TRBD2. The CDR3 is 12 residues long. Unmatched junction bases numbered 6, after V lost 11 bases and J lost 2 bases.

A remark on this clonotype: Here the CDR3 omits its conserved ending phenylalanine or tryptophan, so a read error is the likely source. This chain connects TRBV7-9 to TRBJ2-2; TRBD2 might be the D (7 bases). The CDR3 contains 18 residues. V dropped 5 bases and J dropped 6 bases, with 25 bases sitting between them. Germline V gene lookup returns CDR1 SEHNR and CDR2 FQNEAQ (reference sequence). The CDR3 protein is CASSPLVRRGGSAGELFS. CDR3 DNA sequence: TGTGCCAGCAGCCCTCTGGTCAGGAGGGGGGGATCGGCCGGGGAGCTGTTTTCT.

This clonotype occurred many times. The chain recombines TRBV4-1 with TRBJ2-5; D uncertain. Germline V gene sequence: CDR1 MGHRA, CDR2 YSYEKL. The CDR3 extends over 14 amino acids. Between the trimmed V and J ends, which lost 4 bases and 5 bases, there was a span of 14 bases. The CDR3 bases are TGCGCCAGCAGCCCTGGATCAAAACGGGAGACCCAGTACTTC. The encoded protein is CASSPGSKRETQYF.

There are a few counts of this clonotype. CDR3 region: CASSQVRAGEQYF. CDR3 sequence (DNA): TGTGCCAGCAGCCAAGTTAGGGCAGGCGAGCAGTACTTC. The genes are TRBV3-1 and TRBJ2-7, with D unresolved. The CDR3 spans 13 residues. Germline CDR1 is LGHDT and CDR2 is YNNKEL (reference sequence). V was cut by 1 base and J by 6 bases, with 10 bases left in between.

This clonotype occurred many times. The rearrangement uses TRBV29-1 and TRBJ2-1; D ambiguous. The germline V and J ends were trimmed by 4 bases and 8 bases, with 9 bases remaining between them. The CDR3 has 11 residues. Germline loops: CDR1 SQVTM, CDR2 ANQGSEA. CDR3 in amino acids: CSVAPNHEQFF. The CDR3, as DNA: TGCAGCGTTGCCCCAAATCATGAGCAGTTCTTC.

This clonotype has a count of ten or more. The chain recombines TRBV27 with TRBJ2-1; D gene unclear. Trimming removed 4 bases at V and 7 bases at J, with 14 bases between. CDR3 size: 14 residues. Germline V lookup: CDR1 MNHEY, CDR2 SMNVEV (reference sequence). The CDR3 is CASSSSGPFNEQFF. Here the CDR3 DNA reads TGTGCCAGCAGTTCCTCGGGTCCTTTTAATGAGCAGTTCTTC.